This paragraph covers one TCR beta chain sequence. This specimen belongs to a study of shared clonotypes between healthy human individuals. The method was immunoSEQ multiplex PCR; TCRdb's version includes in-frame clones alone and lacks a portion of them. The profile shows about 450,000 clones, roughly 80% of them singletons. This clonotype was obtained from a woman aged 40 to 50 in good health. Some clones in this sample may be carry-over from other donors' samples. Sequencing used PBMCs.

CDR3 in amino acids: CASSGSGTKNIQYF. CDR3 nucleotides: TGTGCCAGCAGTGGGAGCGGAACCAAAAACATTCAGTACTTC. This rearrangement joins TRBV6-1 to TRBJ2-4, with D possibly TRBD2 on 5 matching bases. The length of the CDR3 is 14 residues. Germline V gene data show CDR1 as MNHNS and CDR2 as SASEGT. Trimming took off 4 bases at V and 2 bases at J, with 9 bases between the two ends.